A single sample is the source of the 28 T cell receptor beta chains below, sequenced in a study of cytomegalovirus exposure and HLA in healthy donors. Vbeta (60) and Jbeta (13) primers were used in the PCR. Libraries were prepared by immunoSEQ multiplex PCR; TCRdb keeps only in-frame clonotypes and omits some of them. The table records about 160,000 clones, roughly 80% of them present only once. The source material was PBMCs. The receptors here all came from a man aged 18 to 29 in good health and CMV-seronegative.

V usage is TRBV9 and J usage is TRBJ2-3; the match to TRBD2 covers 7 bases. With 0 bases clipped from V and 0 bases from J, the junction kept 10 bases outside the gene matches. The CDR3 contains 18 residues. Germline loops: CDR1 SGDLS, CDR2 YYNGEE. In nucleotides, the CDR3 is TGTGCCAGCAGCGTAGAGGTTAGCGGGTTCACTAGCACAGATACGCAGTATTTT. Its translation: CASSVEVSGFTSTDTQYF.

This chain uses TRBV6-5 with TRBJ1-1; D not resolved. V lost 0 bases to trimming and J lost 3 bases, with 8 bases between them. Germline loops: CDR1 MNHEY, CDR2 SVGAGI. The CDR3 is made up of 14 amino acids. CDR3 coding DNA: TGTGCCAGCAGTTACTCGATTCGCGACACTGAAGCTTTCTTT. This translates into CASSYSIRDTEAFF.

The chain employs TRBV11-2 and TRBJ2-7; TRBD2 is a possible D gene (5 bases). The CDR3 length is 16 residues. Germline V gives CDR1 SGHAT, CDR2 FQNNGV. Between the trimmed V and J ends, which lost 3 bases and 5 bases, there was a span of 20 bases. CDR3 sequence: CASSLIKTGIANEQYF. As DNA, the CDR3 is TGTGCCAGCAGCTTGATCAAAACGGGAATCGCTAACGAGCAGTACTTC.

The J gene is TRBJ2-7, the V gene TRBV6-6, with D possibly matching TRBD1 (6 bases). Trimming pared 11 bases from V and 6 bases from J, leaving 17 bases between. This CDR3 is 12 amino acids long. CDR1 is MNHNY, CDR2 SVGAGI, per germline (reference sequence). The chain's CDR3 is CAAKQGKGEQYF. DNA of the CDR3: TGTGCCGCGAAACAGGGAAAGGGCGAGCAGTACTTC.

This chain links TRBV7-9 with TRBJ1-4; D not certain. CDR1 and CDR2 (germline): SEHNR, FQNEAQ (reference sequence). The CDR3 sequence is 15 residues long. V was clipped by 5 bases and J by 0 bases, with 10 bases between them. The CDR3 sequence is CASSRRQATNEKLFF. The CDR3 DNA follows: TGTGCCAGCAGCCGCAGGCAGGCAACTAATGAAAAACTGTTTTTT.

DNA of the CDR3: TGTGCCAGCAGCCCGACAGGGGGCATCTATGGCTACACCTTC. Translating it yields CASSPTGGIYGYTF. The V call is TRBV7-9, the J call TRBJ1-2; 10 nucleotides match TRBD1. Germline CDR1 SEHNR, CDR2 FQNEAQ (reference sequence). This CDR3 spans 14 amino acids. V lost 5 bases and J lost 4; bases outside the gene matches: 4. Full variable domain (missing parts from reference TRBV7-9 and TRBJ1-2): DTGVSQNPRHKITKRGQNVTFRCDPISEHNRLYWYRQTLGQGPEFLTYFQNEAQLEKSRLLSDRFSAERPKGSFSTLEIQRTEQGDSAMYLCASSPTGGIYGYTFGSGTRLTVV.

The chain employs TRBV4-1 and TRBJ2-1; TRBD1 matches 7 bases. This CDR3 has 15 amino acids. In germline, CDR1 is MGHRA, CDR2 YSYEKL. The J segment lost 2 bases and the V segment lost 4 bases, leaving 5 bases of the junction unmatched. CDR3 coding DNA: TGCGCCAGCAGCCTCAGGGGGAGTACCTACAATGAGCAGTTCTTC. Its translation is CASSLRGSTYNEQFF.

The chain is built from TRBV10-3 and TRBJ2-2, with D tentatively TRBD1 (7 bases). Trimming left V 6 bases short and J 6 bases short, with 14 bases between. The CDR3 has 14 amino acids. The germline gives CDR1 ENHRY, CDR2 SYGVKD. CDR3 coding DNA: TGTGCCATCAGGGAGGGGGCGGAAGCCGGGGAGCTGTTTTTT. Amino acids: CAIREGAEAGELFF.

The J gene is TRBJ1-2, the V gene TRBV9; 7 positions match TRBD1. Trimming cost V 6 bases and J 7 bases; bases outside gene matches: 9. Germline V gives CDR1 SGDLS, CDR2 YYNGEE. The CDR3 totals 13 residues. CDR3 sequence reads: CASTTGASGGYTF. The CDR3 nucleotides read TGTGCCAGCACCACAGGGGCGTCGGGTGGCTACACCTTC.

J is TRBJ2-5 and V is TRBV18; 8 bases map to TRBD1. The CDR3 is made up of 14 amino acids. In germline, CDR1 is KGHSH, CDR2 LQKENI. Trimming at V came to 5 bases and at J to 4 bases, leaving 6 bases not matched to a gene. CDR3 in DNA: TGTGCCAGCTCATCGGACAGGGATAGAGAGACCCAGTACTTC. It is translated as CASSSDRDRETQYF.

This clone showed up just a few times. The chain joins TRBV19 to TRBJ2-2; 7 bases agree with TRBD1. Looked up from germline, CDR1 is LNHDA and CDR2 is SQIVND (reference sequence). With 6 bases clipped from V and 6 bases from J, the junction kept 16 bases outside the gene matches. CDR3 length: 17 residues. The CDR3 sequence is CASRDRQGRGNPGELFF. The CDR3 region has the DNA TGTGCCAGTAGAGATCGACAGGGTAGGGGGAATCCCGGGGAGCTGTTTTTT.

The chain is built from TRBV5-6 and TRBJ1-4, with D unclear. CDR1 is SGHDT, CDR2 YYEEEE, per germline. This CDR3 region has 15 residues. The V end was cut by 3 bases, the J end by 0 bases, with 9 bases between. CDR3 loop: CASSSRVATNEKLFF. As DNA, the CDR3 is TGTGCCAGCAGCTCGCGGGTGGCAACTAATGAAAAACTGTTTTTT.

The chain's CDR3 is CASSLSTGAYNEQFF. For the CDR3, the DNA is TGTGCCAGCAGTTTATCAACAGGGGCCTACAATGAGCAGTTCTTC. The chain uses TRBV27 and TRBJ2-1; TRBD1 matches at 7 bases. Germline trimming cut 0 bases from V and 2 bases from J; bases unmatched to any gene: 1. The germline V gene has CDR1 MNHEY and CDR2 SMNVEV (reference sequence). This CDR3 is 15 amino acids long.

This chain connects TRBV28 to TRBJ2-3; 10 nucleotides match TRBD2. The V gene end was trimmed by 3 bases and the J gene end by 5 bases; junction bases not matched to a gene: 17. The length of the CDR3 is 19 residues. Germline CDR1 is MDHEN and CDR2 is SYDVKM. The CDR3 spells CASSFPAGGPVETGDTQYF. In DNA form, the CDR3 reads TGTGCCAGCAGTTTCCCAGCGGGGGGGCCTGTTGAGACCGGAGATACGCAGTATTTT.

The count of this clone is one. The genes are TRBV19 and TRBJ1-2; D is uncertain. Germline V gives CDR1 LNHDA, CDR2 SQIVND (reference sequence). The CDR3 has 11 amino acids. V dropped 5 bases and J dropped 10 bases, with 11 bases sitting between them. CDR3 DNA sequence: TGTGCCAGTAGTTCCCCAGGCCTCTACACCTTC. This gives the protein CASSSPGLYTF.

The J gene is TRBJ2-7, the V gene TRBV28; 13 bases align to TRBD2. The germline CDR1 and CDR2 sequences are MDHEN and SYDVKM. This CDR3 spans 18 amino acids. The V segment lost 7 bases and the J segment 4 bases; nucleotides outside the gene matches: 16. Written as DNA, the CDR3 is TGTGCCAGCACCTTCGGGACTAGCGGGAAACGGGGTATATACGAGCAGTACTTC. Amino acid sequence: CASTFGTSGKRGIYEQYF.

J is TRBJ1-2 and V is TRBV6-5; TRBD1 agrees at 8 bases. Germline CDR1 MNHEY, CDR2 SVGAGI. CDR3 length: 13 amino acids. J was trimmed by 2 bases and V by 6 bases; bases with no gene match: 2. The CDR3 coding sequence is TGTGCCAGCAGCTGGGACAGGAACTATGGCTACACCTTC. Its protein is CASSWDRNYGYTF.

The chain uses TRBV6-1 and TRBJ1-1, with a weak D call TRBD1 (5 bases). This CDR3 is 14 amino acids long. With 0 bases removed from V and 4 bases from J, the gap between germline ends came to 9 bases. Germline assignment: CDR1 MNHNS and CDR2 SASEGT. In DNA form, the CDR3 reads TGTGCCAGCAGTGAAGCGGGCAGGGCCACTGAAGCTTTCTTT. Translation gives CASSEAGRATEAFF.

This chain links TRBV4-3 with TRBJ2-1; 9 bases are a match to TRBD1. The CDR3 contains 16 residues. From germline, CDR1 is LGHNA and CDR2 YSLEER. With V trimmed by 0 bases and J by 4 bases, 4 bases remained unmatched. The DNA of the CDR3 is TGCGCCAGCAGCCAAGATGAGGGACAGGGTTACAATGAGCAGTTCTTC. Protein product: CASSQDEGQGYNEQFF.

CDR3 loop: CASSAPTGMNTEAFF. The CDR3 DNA reads as TGTGCCAGCAGCGCGCCGACAGGGATGAACACTGAAGCTTTCTTT. This chain links TRBV5-5 with TRBJ1-1, with 7 bases matching TRBD1. The germline CDR1 and CDR2 sequences are SGHKS and YYEKEE (reference sequence). The CDR3 sequence is 15 residues long. J was trimmed by 0 bases and V by 4 bases; bases with no gene match: 6.

J is TRBJ2-5 and V is TRBV5-1, with no clear D. The CDR3 has 13 amino acids. Trimming stripped 5 bases from V and 2 bases from J, with 10 bases between. The germline CDR1 and CDR2 sequences are SGHRS and YFSETQ. The CDR3 is CASSRQRQETQYF. CDR3 in DNA: TGCGCCAGCAGTCGGCAGCGACAAGAGACCCAGTACTTC.

The V call is TRBV7-2, the J call TRBJ1-6; possibly TRBD1 for D (6 bases). CDR3 length: 15 amino acids. Germline V lookup: CDR1 SGHTA, CDR2 FQGNSA. Trimming cost V 1 base and J 7 bases, with 11 bases left between them. CDR3: CASSLGQERNSPLHF. CDR3 DNA: TGTGCCAGCAGCTTAGGACAGGAGAGAAATTCACCCCTCCACTTT. The full variable domain, its missing parts supplied by reference TRBV7-2 and TRBJ1-6, is GAGVSQSPSNKVTEKGKDVELRCDPISGHTALYWYRQSLGQGLEFLIYFQGNSAPDKSGLPSDRFSAERTGGSVSTLTIQRTQQEDSAVYLCASSLGQERNSPLHFGNGTRLTVT.

The chain combines TRBV5-1 with TRBJ2-5; D gene unclear. The V end lost 0 bases, the J end lost 7 bases, and 13 bases lay between the germline ends. The CDR3 spans 14 residues. Looked up from germline, CDR1 is SGHRS and CDR2 is YFSETQ. CDR3: CASSLEYGPWTQYF. The CDR3 nucleotides are TGCGCCAGCAGCTTGGAGTATGGCCCATGGACCCAGTACTTC.

There are a few counts of this clone. The chain is built from TRBV7-3 and TRBJ2-3; tentatively, D is TRBD2 (6 bases). Looked up from germline, CDR1 is SGHTA and CDR2 is FQGTGA. V lost 3 bases and J 0 bases, leaving 7 bases between the germline ends. The CDR3 contains 14 residues. CDR3 loop: CASSFGGSTDTQYF. The CDR3 DNA sequence: TGTGCCAGCAGCTTCGGGGGAAGCACAGATACGCAGTATTTT.

As for this clone: A read error may account for a junction end that differs from germline. This chain connects TRBV7-9 to TRBJ2-7; 8 nucleotides line up with TRBD2. The germline gives CDR1 SEHNR, CDR2 FQNEAQ (reference sequence). The CDR3 is 16 residues long. This CDR3 reads CSSSLGTSGAPYEQYF. The CDR3 DNA reads as TGTTCCAGCAGCTTAGGTACTAGCGGAGCCCCCTACGAGCAGTACTTC. Full variable domain (missing parts from reference TRBV7-9 and TRBJ2-7): DTGVSQNPRHKITKRGQNVTFRCDPISEHNRLYWYRQTLGQGPEFLTYFQNEAQLEKSRLLSDRFSAERPKGSFSTLEIQRTEQGDSAMYLCSSSLGTSGAPYEQYFGPGTRLTVT.

V usage is TRBV7-8 and J usage is TRBJ2-2; D may be TRBD1 (5 bases). This CDR3 is built from 16 residues. Germline assignment: CDR1 SGHVS and CDR2 FQNEAQ. The V end was cut by 1 base, the J end by 6 bases, with 15 bases between. CDR3 DNA sequence: TGTGCCAGCAGCTTAGGGCGCAGGGAATTCTCCGGGGAGCTGTTTTTT. This sequence encodes CASSLGRREFSGELFF.

This clone was counted a single time. This chain connects TRBV2 to TRBJ2-1, with 11 positions matching TRBD2. The ends lost 2 bases at V and 3 bases at J; junction bases unmatched: 3. Germline V gene data show CDR1 as SNHLY and CDR2 as FYNNEI. The CDR3 runs to 16 residues. The CDR3 sequence: CASSERLAGSYNEQFF. The CDR3 DNA is TGTGCCAGCAGTGAAAGACTAGCGGGGAGCTACAATGAGCAGTTCTTC.

This chain links TRBV28 with TRBJ2-2, with 9 bases fitting TRBD1. The CDR3 has 16 residues. Germline trimming cut 4 bases from V and 8 bases from J; bases unmatched to any gene: 11. Germline assignment: CDR1 MDHEN and CDR2 SYDVKM. This chain's CDR3 is CASSSPGTGLAGELFF. The DNA of the CDR3 is TGTGCCAGCAGTTCACCCGGGACAGGGCTAGCAGGGGAGCTGTTTTTT.